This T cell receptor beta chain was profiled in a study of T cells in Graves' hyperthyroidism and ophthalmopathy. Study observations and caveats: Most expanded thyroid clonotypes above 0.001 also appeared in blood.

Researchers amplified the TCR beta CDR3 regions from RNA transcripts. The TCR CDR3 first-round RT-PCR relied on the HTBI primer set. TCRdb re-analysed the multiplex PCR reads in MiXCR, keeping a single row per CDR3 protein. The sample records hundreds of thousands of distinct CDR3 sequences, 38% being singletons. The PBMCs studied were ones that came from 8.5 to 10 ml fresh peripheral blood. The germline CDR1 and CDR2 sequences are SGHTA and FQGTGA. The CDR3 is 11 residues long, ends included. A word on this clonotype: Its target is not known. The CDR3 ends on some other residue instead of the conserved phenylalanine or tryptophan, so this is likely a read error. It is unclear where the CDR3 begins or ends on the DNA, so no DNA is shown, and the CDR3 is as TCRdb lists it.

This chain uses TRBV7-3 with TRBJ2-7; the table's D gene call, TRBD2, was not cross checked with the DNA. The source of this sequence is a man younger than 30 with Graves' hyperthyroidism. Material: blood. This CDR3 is CASSLDSGRYY.